The clone carrying this T cell receptor beta chain has only one observation. In the original analysis: By means of reference gene primer amplification, nucleated cell counts were estimated. This table comes from immunoSEQ multiplex PCR, and its TCRdb copy is limited to in-frame clones, with some not included. D and trimming come from the DNA, and the V and J calls and clone size come from that table. Among some 250,000 clones listed, just under 90% were seen once. The sample is drawn from a study of blood T cell repertoires in COVID-19. Study information: Italy, Spain and the United States were the sources of the convalescent and acute COVID-19 samples.

Germline V gene lookup returns CDR1 MDHEN and CDR2 SYDVKM. This CDR3 comprises 14 residues. Between the trimmed V and J ends, which lost 3 bases and 3 bases, there was a span of 9 bases. The chain has TRBV28 and TRBJ1-5; D might be TRBD1 (5 bases). The TCR sequence derives from a woman aged 25 to 39 with acute COVID-19. Sample: PBMCs or T cells enriched from blood (not recorded which). The CDR3 bases are TGTGCCAGCAGTTTGGGCAGGGACAATCAGCCCCAGCATTTT. Translating it yields CASSLGRDNQPQHF.